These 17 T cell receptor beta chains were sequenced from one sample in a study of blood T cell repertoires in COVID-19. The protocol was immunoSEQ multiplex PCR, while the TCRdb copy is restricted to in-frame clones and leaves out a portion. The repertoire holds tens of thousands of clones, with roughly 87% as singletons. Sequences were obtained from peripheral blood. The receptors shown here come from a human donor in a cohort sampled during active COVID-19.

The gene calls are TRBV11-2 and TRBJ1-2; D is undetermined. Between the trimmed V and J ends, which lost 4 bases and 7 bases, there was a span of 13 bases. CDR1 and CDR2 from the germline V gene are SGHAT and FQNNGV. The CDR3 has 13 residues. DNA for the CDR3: TGTGCCAGCAGCTCCCCCGTCGGGTCTGGCTACACCTTC. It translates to CASSSPVGSGYTF.

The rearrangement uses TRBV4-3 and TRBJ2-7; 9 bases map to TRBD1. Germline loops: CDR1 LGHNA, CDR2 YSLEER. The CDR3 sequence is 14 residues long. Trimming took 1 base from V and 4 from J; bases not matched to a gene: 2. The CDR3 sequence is CASSQGQGEYEQYF. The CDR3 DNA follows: TGCGCCAGCAGCCAAGGACAGGGGGAGTACGAGCAGTACTTC.

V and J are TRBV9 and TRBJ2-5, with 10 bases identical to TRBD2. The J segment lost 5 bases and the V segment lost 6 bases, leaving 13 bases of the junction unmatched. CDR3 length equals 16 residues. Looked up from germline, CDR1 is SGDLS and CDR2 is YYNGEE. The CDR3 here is CASTPSGAGGPETQYF. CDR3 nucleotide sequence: TGTGCCAGCACCCCGTCGGGAGCGGGGGGGCCGGAGACCCAGTACTTC. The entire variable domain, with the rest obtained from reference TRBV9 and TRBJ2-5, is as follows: DSGVTQTPKHLITATGQRVTLRCSPRSGDLSVYWYQQSLDQGLQFLIQYYNGEERAKGNILERFSAQQFPDLHSELNLSSLELGDSALYFCASTPSGAGGPETQYFGPGTRLLVL.

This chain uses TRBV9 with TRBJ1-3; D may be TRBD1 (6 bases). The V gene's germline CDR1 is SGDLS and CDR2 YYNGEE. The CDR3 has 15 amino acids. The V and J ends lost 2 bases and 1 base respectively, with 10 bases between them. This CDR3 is CASSVGGGSGNTIYF. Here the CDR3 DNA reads TGTGCCAGCAGCGTGGGAGGGGGGTCTGGAAACACCATATATTTT.

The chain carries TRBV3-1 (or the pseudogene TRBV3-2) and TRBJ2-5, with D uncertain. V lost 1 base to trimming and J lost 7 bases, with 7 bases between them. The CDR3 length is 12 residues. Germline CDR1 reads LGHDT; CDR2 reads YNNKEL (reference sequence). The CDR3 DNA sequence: TGTGCCAGCAGCCAAGTGGAGCTGACCCAGTACTTC. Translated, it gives CASSQVELTQYF.

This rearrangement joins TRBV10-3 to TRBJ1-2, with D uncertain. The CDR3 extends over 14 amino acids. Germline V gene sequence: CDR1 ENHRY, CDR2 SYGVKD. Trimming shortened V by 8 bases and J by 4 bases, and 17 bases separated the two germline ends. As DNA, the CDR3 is TGTGCCATCTGCGGATCGGGGTTGGCCTATGGCTACACCTTC. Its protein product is CAICGSGLAYGYTF.

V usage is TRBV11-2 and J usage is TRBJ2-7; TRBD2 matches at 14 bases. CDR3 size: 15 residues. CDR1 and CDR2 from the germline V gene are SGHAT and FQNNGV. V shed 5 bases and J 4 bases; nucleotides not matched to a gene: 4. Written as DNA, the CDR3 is TGTGCCAGCAGCCACGGGACTAGCGGGGGTTACGAGCAGTACTTC. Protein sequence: CASSHGTSGGYEQYF.

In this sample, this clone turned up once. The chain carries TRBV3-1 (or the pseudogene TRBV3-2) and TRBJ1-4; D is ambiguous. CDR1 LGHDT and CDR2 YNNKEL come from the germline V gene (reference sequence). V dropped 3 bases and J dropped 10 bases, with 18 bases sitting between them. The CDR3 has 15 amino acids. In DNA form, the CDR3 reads TGTGCCAGCAGCCATGAAGATCCAGGCACGTCAAAACTGTTTTTT. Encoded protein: CASSHEDPGTSKLFF.

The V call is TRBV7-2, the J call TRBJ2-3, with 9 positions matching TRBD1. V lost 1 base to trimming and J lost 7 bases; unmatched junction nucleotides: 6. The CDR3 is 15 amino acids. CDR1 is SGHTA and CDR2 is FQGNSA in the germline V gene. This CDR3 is CASSLEGQGVHTQYF. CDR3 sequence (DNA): TGTGCCAGCAGCTTAGAGGGACAGGGAGTACATACGCAGTATTTT.

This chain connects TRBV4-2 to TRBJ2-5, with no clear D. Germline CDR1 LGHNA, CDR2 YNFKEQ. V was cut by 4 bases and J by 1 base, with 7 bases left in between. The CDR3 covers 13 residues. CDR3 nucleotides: TGTGCCAGCAGCCTTAATCGCCAAGAGACCCAGTACTTC. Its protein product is CASSLNRQETQYF.

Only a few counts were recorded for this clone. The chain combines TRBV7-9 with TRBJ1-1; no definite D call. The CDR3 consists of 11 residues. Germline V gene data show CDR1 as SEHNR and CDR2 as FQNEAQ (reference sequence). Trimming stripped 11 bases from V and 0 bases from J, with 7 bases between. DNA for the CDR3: TGTGCCTCAGTTTTGAACACTGAAGCTTTCTTT. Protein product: CASVLNTEAFF.

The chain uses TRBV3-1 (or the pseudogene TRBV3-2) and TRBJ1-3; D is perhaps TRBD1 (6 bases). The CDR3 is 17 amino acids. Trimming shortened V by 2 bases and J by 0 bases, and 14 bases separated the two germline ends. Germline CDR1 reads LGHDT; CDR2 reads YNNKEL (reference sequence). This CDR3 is CASSQSGTPDSGNTIYF. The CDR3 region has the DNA TGTGCCAGCAGCCAATCCGGGACACCCGACTCTGGAAACACCATATATTTT.

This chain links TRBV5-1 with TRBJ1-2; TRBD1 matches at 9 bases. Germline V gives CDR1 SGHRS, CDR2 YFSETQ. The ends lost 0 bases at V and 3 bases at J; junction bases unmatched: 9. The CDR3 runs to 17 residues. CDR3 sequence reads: CASSLAGGTGRDYGYTF. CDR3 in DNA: TGCGCCAGCAGCTTGGCCGGGGGGACAGGGAGGGACTATGGCTACACCTTC.

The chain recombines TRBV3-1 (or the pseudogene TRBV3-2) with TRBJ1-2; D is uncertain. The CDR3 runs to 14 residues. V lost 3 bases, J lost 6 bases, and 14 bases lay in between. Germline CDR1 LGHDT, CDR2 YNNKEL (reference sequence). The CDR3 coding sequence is TGTGCCAGCAGCCAGCGCGGGGTACTTCATGGCTACACCTTC. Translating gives CASSQRGVLHGYTF.

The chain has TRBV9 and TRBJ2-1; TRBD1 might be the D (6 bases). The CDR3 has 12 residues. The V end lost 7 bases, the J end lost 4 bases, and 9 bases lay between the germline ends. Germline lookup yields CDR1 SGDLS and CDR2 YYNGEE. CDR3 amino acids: CASSGVYNEQFF. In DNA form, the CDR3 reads TGTGCCAGCTCAGGGGTGTACAATGAGCAGTTCTTC.

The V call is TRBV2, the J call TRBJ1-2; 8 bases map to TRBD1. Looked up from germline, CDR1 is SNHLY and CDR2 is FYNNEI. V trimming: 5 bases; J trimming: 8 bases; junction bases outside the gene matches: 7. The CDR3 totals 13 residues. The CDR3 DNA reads TGTGCCAGCAGTCGACAGGGGCCAGAAGGCTACACCTTC. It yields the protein CASSRQGPEGYTF.

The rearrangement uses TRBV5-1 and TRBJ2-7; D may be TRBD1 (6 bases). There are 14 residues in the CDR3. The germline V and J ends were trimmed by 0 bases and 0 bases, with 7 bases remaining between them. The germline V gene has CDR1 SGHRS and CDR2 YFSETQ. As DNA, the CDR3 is TGCGCCAGCAGCTTGGCAGGGGTCTCCTACGAGCAGTACTTC. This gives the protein CASSLAGVSYEQYF.